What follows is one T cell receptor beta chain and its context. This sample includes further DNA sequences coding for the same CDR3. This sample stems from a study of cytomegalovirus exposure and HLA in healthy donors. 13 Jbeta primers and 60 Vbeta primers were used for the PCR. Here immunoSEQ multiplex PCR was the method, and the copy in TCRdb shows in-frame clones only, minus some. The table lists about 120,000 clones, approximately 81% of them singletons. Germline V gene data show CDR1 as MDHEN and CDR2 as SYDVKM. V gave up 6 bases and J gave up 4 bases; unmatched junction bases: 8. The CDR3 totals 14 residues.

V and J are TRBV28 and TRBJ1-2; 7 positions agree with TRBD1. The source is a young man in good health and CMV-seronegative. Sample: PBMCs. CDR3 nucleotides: TGTGCCAGCAGAGGGACAGCCTCTATCTATGGCTACACCTTC. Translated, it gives CASRGTASIYGYTF.